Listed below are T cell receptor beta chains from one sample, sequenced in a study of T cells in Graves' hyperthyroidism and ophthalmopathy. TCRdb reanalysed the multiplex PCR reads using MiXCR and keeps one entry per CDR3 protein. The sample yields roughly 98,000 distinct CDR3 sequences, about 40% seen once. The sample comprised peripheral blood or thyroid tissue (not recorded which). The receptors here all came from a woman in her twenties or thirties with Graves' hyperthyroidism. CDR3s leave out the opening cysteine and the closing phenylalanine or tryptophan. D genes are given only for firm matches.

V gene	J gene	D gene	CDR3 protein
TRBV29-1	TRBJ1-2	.	SVEPEYGYT
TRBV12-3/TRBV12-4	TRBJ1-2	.	ASRLGGGYT
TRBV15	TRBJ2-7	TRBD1	ATSSRDRGHEQY
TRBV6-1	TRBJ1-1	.	VSSEPADMNTEAF
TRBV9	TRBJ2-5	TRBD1	ASSATGTGEETQY
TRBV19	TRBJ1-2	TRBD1	ASSIRLDRNYGYT
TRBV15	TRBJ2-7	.	ATSRVVYPGYAYERY
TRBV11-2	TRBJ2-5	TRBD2	ASSPMTSGTQETQY
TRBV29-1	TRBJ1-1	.	SVVGRVNTEAF
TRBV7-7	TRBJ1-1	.	ASSPFVGTNTEAF
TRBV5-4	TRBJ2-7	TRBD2	ASSLGPGISGSEQY
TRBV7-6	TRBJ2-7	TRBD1	ASSLAPGQGYEQY
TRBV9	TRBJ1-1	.	ATSLGGNTEAF
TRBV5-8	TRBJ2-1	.	ASSLEGHEQC
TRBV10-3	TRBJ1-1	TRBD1	AISDLGQGNTEAF
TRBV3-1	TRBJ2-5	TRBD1	ASSLGTGWVETQY
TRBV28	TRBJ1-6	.	ASRGVGSSYNSPLH
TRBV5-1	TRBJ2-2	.	ASRLSRPGGGDTGELF
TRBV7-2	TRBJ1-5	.	ASSSQGPNQPQH
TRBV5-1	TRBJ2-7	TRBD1	ASRPGQNYEQY
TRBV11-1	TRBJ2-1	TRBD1	ASSQSGTASNEQF
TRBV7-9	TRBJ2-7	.	ATSLVGYEQY
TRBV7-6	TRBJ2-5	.	ASRLGQTQY
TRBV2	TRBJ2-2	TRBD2	ASSEGLAGGELF
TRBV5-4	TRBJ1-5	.	ASSSQRGNPKGSNQPQH
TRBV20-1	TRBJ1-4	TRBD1	SAGCDRGHEKLF
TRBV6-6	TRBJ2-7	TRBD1	ASSPPGQRYDEQY
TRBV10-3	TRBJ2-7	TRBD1	AISEALRTGEGEHN
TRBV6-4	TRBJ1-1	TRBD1	ASSVDRGRGTEAF
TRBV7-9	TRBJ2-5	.	ASSSGVANTRETQY
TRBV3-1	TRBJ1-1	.	ASSLQGTLNTEAF
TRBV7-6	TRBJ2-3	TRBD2	ASSFAGPSGTYTQY
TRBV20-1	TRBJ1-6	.	SARDLRRGDSPLH
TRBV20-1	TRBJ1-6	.	SAKGNERTFGSPLH
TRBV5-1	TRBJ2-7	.	ASSQTGGTGSYEQY
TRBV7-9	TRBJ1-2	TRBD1	ASSFGGQGDGYT
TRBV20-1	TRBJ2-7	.	SGGPYEQY
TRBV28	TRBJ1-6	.	ASIRTRSYSPLH
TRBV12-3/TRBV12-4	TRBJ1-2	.	ASSYETRDGYT
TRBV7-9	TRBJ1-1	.	ASSWTSGAF
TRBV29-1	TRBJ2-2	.	SVSPRHGELF
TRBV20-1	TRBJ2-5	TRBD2	SANAGLAGEETQY
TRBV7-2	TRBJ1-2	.	ASSWSGMDYGYT
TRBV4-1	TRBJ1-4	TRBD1	ASNTLFRDRESEKLF
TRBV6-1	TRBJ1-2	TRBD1	ASSQWPGQGRGYGYT
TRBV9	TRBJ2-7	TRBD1	ASSARDRVYEQY
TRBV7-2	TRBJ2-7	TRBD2	ASSPRTSGSRQY
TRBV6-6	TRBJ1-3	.	ASSYSVRGNTIY
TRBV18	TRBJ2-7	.	ASSPPRGQSRYEQY
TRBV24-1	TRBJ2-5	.	ATSDFGEETQY
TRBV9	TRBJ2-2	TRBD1	ASSLGGWDTGELF
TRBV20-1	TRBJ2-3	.	SATKGFADTQY
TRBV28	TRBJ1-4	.	ASRSPSRFLKLF
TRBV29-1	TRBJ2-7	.	SAEGGSYEQY